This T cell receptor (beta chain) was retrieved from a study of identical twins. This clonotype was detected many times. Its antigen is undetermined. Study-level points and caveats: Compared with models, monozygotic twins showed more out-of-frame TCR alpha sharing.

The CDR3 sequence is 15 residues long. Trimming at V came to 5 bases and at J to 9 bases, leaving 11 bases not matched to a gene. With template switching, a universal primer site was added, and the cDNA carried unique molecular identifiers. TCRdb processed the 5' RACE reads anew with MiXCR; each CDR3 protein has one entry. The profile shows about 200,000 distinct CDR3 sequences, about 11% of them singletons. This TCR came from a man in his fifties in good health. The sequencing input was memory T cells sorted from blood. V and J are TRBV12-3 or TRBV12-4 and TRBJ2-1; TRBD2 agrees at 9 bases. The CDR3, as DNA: TGTGCCAGCAGTCCCGGGACTAGCTCGCTAGGTGAGCAGTTCTTC. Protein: CASSPGTSSLGEQFF.